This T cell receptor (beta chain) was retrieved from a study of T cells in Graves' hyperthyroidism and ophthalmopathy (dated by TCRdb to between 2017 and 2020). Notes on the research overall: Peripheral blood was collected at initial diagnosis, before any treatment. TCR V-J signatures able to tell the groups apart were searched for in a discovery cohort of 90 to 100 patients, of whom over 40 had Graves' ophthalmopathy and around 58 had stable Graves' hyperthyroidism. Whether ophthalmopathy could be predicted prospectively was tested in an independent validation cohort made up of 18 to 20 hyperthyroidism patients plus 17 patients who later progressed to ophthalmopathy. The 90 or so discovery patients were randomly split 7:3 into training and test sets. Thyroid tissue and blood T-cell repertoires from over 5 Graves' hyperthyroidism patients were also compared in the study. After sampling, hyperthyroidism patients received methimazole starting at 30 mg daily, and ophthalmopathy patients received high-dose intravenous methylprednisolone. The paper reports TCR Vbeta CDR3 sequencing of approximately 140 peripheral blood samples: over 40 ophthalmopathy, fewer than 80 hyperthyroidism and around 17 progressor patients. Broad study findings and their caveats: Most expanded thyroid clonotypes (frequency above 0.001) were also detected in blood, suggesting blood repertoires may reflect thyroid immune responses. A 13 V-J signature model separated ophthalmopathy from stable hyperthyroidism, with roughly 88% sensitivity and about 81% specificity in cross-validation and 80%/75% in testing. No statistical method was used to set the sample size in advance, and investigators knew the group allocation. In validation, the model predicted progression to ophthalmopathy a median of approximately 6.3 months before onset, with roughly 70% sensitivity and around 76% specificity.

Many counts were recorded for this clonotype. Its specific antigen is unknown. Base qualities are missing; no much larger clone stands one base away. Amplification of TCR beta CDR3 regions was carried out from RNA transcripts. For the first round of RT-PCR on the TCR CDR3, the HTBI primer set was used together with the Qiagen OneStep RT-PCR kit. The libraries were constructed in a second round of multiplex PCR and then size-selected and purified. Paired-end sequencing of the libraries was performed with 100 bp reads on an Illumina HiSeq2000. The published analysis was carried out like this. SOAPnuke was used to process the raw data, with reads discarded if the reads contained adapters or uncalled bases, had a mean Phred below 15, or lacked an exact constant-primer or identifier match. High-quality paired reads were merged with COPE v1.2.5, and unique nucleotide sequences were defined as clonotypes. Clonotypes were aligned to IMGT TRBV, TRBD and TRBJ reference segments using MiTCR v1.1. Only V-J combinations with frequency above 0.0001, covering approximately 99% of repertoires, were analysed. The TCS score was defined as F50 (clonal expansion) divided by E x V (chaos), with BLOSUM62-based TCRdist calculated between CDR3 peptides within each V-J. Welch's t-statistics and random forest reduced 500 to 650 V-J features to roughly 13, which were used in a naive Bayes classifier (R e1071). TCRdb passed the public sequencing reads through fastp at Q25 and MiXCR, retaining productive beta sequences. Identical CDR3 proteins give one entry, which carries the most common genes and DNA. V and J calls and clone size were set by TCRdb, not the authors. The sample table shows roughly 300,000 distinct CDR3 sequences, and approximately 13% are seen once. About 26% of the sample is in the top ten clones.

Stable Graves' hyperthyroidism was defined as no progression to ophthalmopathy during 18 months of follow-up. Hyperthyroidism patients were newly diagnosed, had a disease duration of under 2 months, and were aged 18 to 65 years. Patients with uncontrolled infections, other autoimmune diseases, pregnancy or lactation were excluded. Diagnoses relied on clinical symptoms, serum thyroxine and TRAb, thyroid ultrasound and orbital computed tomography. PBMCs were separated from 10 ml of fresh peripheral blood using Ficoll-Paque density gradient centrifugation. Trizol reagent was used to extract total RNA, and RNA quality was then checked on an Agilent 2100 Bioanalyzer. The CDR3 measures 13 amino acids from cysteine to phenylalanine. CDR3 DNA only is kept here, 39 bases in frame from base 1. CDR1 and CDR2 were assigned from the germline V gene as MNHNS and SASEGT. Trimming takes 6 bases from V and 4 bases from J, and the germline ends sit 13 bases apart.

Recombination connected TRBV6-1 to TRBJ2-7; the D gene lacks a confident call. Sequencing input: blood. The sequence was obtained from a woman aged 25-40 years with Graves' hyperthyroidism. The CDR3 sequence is CASRPTKPYEQYF. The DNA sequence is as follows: TGTGCCAGCAGACCGACAAAACCATACGAGCAGTACTTC.